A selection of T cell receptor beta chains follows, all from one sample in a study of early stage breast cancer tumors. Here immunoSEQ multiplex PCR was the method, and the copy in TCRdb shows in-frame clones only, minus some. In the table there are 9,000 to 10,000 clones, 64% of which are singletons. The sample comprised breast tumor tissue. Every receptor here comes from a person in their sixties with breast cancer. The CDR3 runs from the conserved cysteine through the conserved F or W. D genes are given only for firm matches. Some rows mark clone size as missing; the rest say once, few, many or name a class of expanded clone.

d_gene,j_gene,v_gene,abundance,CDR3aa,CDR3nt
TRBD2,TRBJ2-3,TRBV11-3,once,CASSLGGTSGSLDTQYF,TGTGCCAGCAGCTTAGGTGGGACTAGCGGGAGCTTAGATACGCAGTATTTT
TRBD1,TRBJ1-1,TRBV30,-,CAWGTGGGRTEAFF,TGTGCCTGGGGGACAGGGGGCGGACGGACTGAAGCTTTCTTT
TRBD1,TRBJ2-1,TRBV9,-,CASSSAPTGGFGQFF,TGTGCCAGCAGCTCCGCCCCCACAGGGGGTTTTGGGCAGTTCTTC
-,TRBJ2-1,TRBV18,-,CASSGDMISSYNEQFF,TGTGCCAGCTCTGGAGACATGATCAGCTCCTACAATGAGCAGTTCTTC
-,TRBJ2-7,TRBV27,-,CASNRRGSYEQYF,TGTGCCAGCAACAGAAGGGGGTCCTACGAGCAGTACTTC
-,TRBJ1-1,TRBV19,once,CASSLWRAATEAFF,TGTGCCAGTAGTTTGTGGAGGGCGGCCACTGAAGCTTTCTTT
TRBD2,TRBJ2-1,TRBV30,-,CAWNIGGLVYNEQFF,TGTGCCTGGAATATAGGTGGACTAGTATACAATGAGCAGTTCTTC
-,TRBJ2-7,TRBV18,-,CASSDRYEQYF,TGTGCCAGCAGTGACCGTTACGAGCAGTACTTC
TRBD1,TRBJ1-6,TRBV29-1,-,CSVSTGGNSPLHF,TGCAGCGTTTCGACAGGGGGAAATTCACCCCTCCACTTT
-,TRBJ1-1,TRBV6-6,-,CASSYRSPEAFF,TGTGCCAGCAGTTACCGCTCCCCCGAAGCTTTCTTT
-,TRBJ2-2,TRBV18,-,CASSPTANTGELFF,TGTGCCAGCTCACCGACAGCGAACACCGGGGAGCTGTTTTTT
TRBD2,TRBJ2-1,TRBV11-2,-,CASSPSRGGVEQFF,TGTGCCAGCAGCCCATCCCGCGGGGGGGTTGAGCAGTTCTTC
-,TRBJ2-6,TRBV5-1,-,CASSSQGSGANVLTF,TGCGCCAGCAGCTCGCAGGGTTCTGGGGCCAACGTCCTGACTTTC
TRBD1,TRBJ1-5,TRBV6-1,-,CASSGPPDRPNQPQHF,TGTGCCAGCAGTGGACCACCGGACAGGCCAAATCAGCCCCAGCATTTT
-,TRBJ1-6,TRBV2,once,CASRLNTLNSPLHF,TGTGCCAGCAGGCTGAATACCCTCAATTCACCCCTCCACTTT
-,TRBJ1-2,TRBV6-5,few,CASSYSAVDGYTF,TGTGCCAGCAGTTACTCGGCTGTTGATGGCTACACCTTC
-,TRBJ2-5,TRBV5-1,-,CASSLGEGGKETQYF,TGCGCCAGCAGCTTGGGGGAAGGAGGAAAGGAGACCCAGTACTTC
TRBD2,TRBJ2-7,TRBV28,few,CASSRSGSLSYEQYF,TGTGCCAGCAGTAGAAGCGGGAGCCTCTCCTACGAGCAGTACTTC
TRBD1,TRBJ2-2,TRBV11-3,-,CASSFSGTGGSGELFF,TGTGCCAGCAGCTTCTCCGGGACAGGGGGCTCCGGGGAGCTGTTTTTT
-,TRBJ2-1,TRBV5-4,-,CASSLGRSRSYNEQFF,TGTGCCAGCAGCTTGGGAAGGTCACGCTCCTACAATGAGCAGTTCTTC
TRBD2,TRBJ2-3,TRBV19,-,CGTESVGLGRMRSKYF,TGTGGTACGGAGTCGGTAGGACTAGGGAGGATGAGGTCGAAGTATTTT
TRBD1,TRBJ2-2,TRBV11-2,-,CASSLGQGQRSGELFF,TGTGCCAGCAGCTTAGGCCAGGGACAGAGGTCCGGGGAGCTGTTTTTT
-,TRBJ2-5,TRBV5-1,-,CASSLEGRGEETQYF,TGCGCCAGCAGCTTGGAAGGCAGGGGGGAAGAGACCCAGTACTTC
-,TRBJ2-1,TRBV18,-,CASSIGRSNEQFF,TGTGCCAGCTCAATAGGACGGTCCAATGAGCAGTTCTTC
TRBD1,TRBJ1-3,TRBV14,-,CASSQDPRQGKNTIYF,TGTGCCAGCAGCCAAGATCCGAGACAGGGGAAAAACACCATATATTTT
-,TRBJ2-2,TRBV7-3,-,CASSSGWGNTGELFF,TGTGCCAGCAGCTCGGGGTGGGGCAACACCGGGGAGCTGTTTTTT
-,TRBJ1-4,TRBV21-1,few,CASSKGGGHGNEKLFF,TGTGCCAGCAGCAAAGGGGGGGGGCACGGTAATGAAAAACTGTTTTTT